This T cell receptor beta chain was identified during a study of blood T cell repertoires in COVID-19. TCRdb's table, derived via immunoSEQ multiplex PCR, lists solely in-frame clones and lacks some. The sample carries roughly 270,000 clones, 85% recorded once. Recovered participants had two consecutive negative NP/OP PCR tests, healthcare professional clearance, or symptom resolution. The CDR3 sequence is 17 residues long. The V and J ends lost 0 bases and 3 bases respectively, with 17 bases between them. CDR1 is ENHRY, CDR2 SYGVKD, per germline. This rearrangement joins TRBV10-3 to TRBJ1-2; D call uncertain. Input material: PBMCs or T cells enriched from blood (not recorded which). This sequence was found in a woman aged 45 to 65 who had recovered from COVID-19. CDR3 residues: CAISESVGVGNHYGYTF. The CDR3 bases are TGTGCCATCAGTGAGTCTGTTGGAGTGGGTAATCACTATGGCTACACCTTC.